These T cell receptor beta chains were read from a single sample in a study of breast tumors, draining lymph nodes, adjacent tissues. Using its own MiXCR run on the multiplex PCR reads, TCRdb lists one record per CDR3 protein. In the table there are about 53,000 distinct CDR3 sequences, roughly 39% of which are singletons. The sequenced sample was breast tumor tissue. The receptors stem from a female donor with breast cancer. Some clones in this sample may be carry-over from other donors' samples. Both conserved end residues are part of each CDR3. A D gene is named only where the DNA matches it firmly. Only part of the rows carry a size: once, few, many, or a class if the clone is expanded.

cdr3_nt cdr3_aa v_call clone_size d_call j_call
TGTGCCAGCAGCCGAGGACCGGGACACAGAGAGACCCAGTACTTC CASSRGPGHRETQYF TRBV5-6 NA NA TRBJ2-5
TGCGCCAGCAGTGATCTGGGCTCTGGAAACACCATATATTTT CASSDLGSGNTIYF TRBV10-2 many NA TRBJ1-3
TGTGCCATCAGTGAGGAGGAAAAACTGTTTTTT CAISEEEKLFF TRBV10-3 NA NA TRBJ1-4
TGTGCCGGCAGCTTATCTCGGGGGGGAGGTGAGACCCAGTACTTC CAGSLSRGGGETQYF TRBV11-2 NA TRBD2 TRBJ2-5
TGTGCCTGGAGTGTACAGGGCAGGAGGGGTTATGGCTACACCTTC CAWSVQGRRGYGYTF TRBV30 many NA TRBJ1-2
TGCGCCAGCAGCGAGACTGCAATTGGACTGGCGGGGGCCCAGTACTTC CASSETAIGLAGAQYF TRBV5-1 NA TRBD2 TRBJ2-5
TGTGCCAGCAGTCCCGGACTAGGAGGAAACAATGAGCAGCCCTTC CASSPGLGGNNEQPF TRBV7-9 NA TRBD2 TRBJ2-1
TGTGCCACCAGTGGGACAGGGGGCGGGGGAGAGACCCAGTACTTC CATSGTGGGGETQYF TRBV24-1 many TRBD1 TRBJ2-5
TGTGCCAGCAGCCCGATTCCACCCTACGAGCAGTACTTC CASSPIPPYEQYF TRBV5-6 NA NA TRBJ2-7
TGTGCCAGCAGTCACCGACAGGGCTATGGCTACACCTTC CASSHRQGYGYTF TRBV6-2/TRBV6-3 many TRBD1 TRBJ1-2
TGTGCCAGCAGCACACGCCGTTATTGGGACAGAGAATCGCCTTTCTTT CASSTRRYWDRESPFF TRBV7-9 NA TRBD1 TRBJ1-1
TGTGCCAGCAGCTTGGGACAGGCGATAGAGCAGTACTTC CASSLGQAIEQYF TRBV5-1 few TRBD1 TRBJ2-7
TGCAGTGCTAGCGGGAGTAGGGGGAAATACACAGATAATGAAAAACTGTTTTTT CSASGSRGKYTDNEKLFF TRBV20-1 once NA TRBJ1-4
TGTGCCAGCAGCCAAGAGGGCAGCTCCTACAATGAGCAGTTCTTC CASSQEGSSYNEQFF TRBV4-2 many NA TRBJ2-1
TGCAGTGCTAGAGCTTTAGCGGGAGGGTTCAATTCGGAGCTGTTTTTT CSARALAGGFNSELFF TRBV20-1 many TRBD2 TRBJ2-2
TGCGCCAGCGCCGGTGGGACTAGCGCCGGGGGCGGGGAGCTGTTTTTT CASAGGTSAGGGELFF TRBV5-1 many TRBD2 TRBJ2-2
TGCAGCGTTGAAGATCCGGAGACAGGGTCGTACAATGAGCAGTTCTTC CSVEDPETGSYNEQFF TRBV29-1 NA TRBD1 TRBJ2-1
TGTGCCAGCAGCTTACGAGCCGGGAGACAAGAGACCCAGTACTTC CASSLRAGRQETQYF TRBV7-7 many NA TRBJ2-5
TGTGCCAGCAGCTTAGATCCGGGCCAGCTCCTGCCCCAGCATTTT CASSLDPGQLLPQHF TRBV7-2 NA NA TRBJ1-5
TGTGCCAGCTCACCTGAGGCAGTGCCCTTTGGGGCCAACGTCCTGACTTTC CASSPEAVPFGANVLTF TRBV18 many NA TRBJ2-6
TGCGCCAGCAGCCACCTGGCGGGAGCCTACGAGCAGTACTTC CASSHLAGAYEQYF TRBV5-5 NA TRBD2 TRBJ2-7
TGCGCCAGCAGCAACAGGGACTCTTGGGAGACCCAATACTTC CASSNRDSWETQYF TRBV7-9 NA NA TRBJ2-3
TGCGCCAGCAGTCCTACGACAGGGAGTTCACCCCTCCACTTT CASSPTTGSSPLHF TRBV4-1 NA TRBD1 TRBJ1-6
TGTGCCAGCAGCGAATGGGGCAATGATGGCTACACCATATATTTT CASSEWGNDGYTIYF TRBV2 few NA TRBJ1-3
TGTGCCAGCAGATTCACCGGGACAGGGATGAACGAGCAGTACTTC CASRFTGTGMNEQYF TRBV12-3/TRBV12-4 many TRBD1 TRBJ2-7
TGTGCCAGTAGTCGCTACGGGACGAATCAGCCCCAGCATTTT CASSRYGTNQPQHF TRBV19 many NA TRBJ1-5
TGCGCCAGCAGCTCCGGGACGCAGTTGGTGTCTGGAAACACCCTATATTTT CASSSGTQLVSGNTLYF TRBV5-1 NA NA TRBJ1-3
TGTGCCAGCAGTTCCCCGACAGACGCGCAGTACTTC CASSSPTDAQYF TRBV28 many NA TRBJ2-7
TGTGCCAGTAGTCTACAGCCAACTAATGAAAAACTGTTTTTT CASSLQPTNEKLFF TRBV19 NA NA TRBJ1-4
TGCGCCAGCAGCTGGGACAGGGGGGAAAACCTGTTTTTT CASSWDRGENLFF TRBV5-1 NA TRBD1 TRBJ1-4
TGTGCCAGCAGTGTTCGAACGGGACAGTCGAGCTCCTATAATTCACCCCTCCACTTT CASSVRTGQSSSYNSPLHF TRBV6-1 many TRBD1 TRBJ1-6
TGCAGTGCTAGTCCACCGACAGGGGGGGACCTACGCGAGTACGAGCAGTACTTC CSASPPTGGDLREYEQYF TRBV20-1 NA TRBD1 TRBJ2-7
TGTGCCAGCAGCTTAGTGTCTGGGGCTAGCGGGCAAGGGAATGAGCAGTTCTTC CASSLVSGASGQGNEQFF TRBV7-2 NA TRBD2 TRBJ2-1
TGTGCCAGCAGTGACCCAACCCTAGCGGGAGTGGCAGATACGCAGTATTTT CASSDPTLAGVADTQYF TRBV25-1 medium-sized TRBD2 TRBJ2-3
TGTGCCATCAGATCGAACCCAACCTACGAGCAGTACTTC CAIRSNPTYEQYF TRBV10-3 many NA TRBJ2-7
TGTGCCAGCAGTGAAGCTTTAGAGCAGTTCTTC CASSEALEQFF TRBV2 many NA TRBJ2-1
TGTGCCAGTTCGACGGACCGGAAGAGGTCACCCCTCCACTTT CASSTDRKRSPLHF TRBV27 many NA TRBJ1-6
TGTGCCAGCTCCCGGGACTCTCAAGAGACCCAGTACTTC CASSRDSQETQYF TRBV18 many NA TRBJ2-5
TGCGCCAGCAGGACGGGGGCGACAAAAGAGACCCAGTACTTC CASRTGATKETQYF TRBV5-1 many NA TRBJ2-5
TGTGCCAGCAGCTTAGATCACGCCACAGATACGCAGCATTTT CASSLDHATDTQHF TRBV7-4 NA NA TRBJ1-5
TGCAGTGCTACTAGCGGTTTAACAGATACGCAGTATTTT CSATSGLTDTQYF TRBV20-1 NA TRBD2 TRBJ2-3